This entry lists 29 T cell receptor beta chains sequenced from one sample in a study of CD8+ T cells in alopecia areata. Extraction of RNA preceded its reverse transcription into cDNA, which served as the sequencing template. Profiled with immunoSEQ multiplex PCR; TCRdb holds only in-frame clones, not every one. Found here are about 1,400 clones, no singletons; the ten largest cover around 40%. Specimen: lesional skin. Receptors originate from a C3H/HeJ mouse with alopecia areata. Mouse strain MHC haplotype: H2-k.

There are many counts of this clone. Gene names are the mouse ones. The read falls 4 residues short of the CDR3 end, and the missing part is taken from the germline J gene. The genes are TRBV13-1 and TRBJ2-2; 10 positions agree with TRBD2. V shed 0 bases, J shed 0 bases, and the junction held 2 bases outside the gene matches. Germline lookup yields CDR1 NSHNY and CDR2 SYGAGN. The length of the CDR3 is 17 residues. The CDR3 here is CASSDVDWGANTGQLYF. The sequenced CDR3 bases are TGTGCCAGCAGTGATGTTGACTGGGGGGCAAACACCGGG.

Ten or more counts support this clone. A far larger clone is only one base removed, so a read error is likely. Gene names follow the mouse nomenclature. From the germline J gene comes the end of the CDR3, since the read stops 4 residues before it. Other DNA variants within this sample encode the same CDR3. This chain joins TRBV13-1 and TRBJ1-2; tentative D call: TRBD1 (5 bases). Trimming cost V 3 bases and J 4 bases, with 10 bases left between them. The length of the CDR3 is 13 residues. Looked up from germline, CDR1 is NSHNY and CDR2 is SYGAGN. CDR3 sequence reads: CASSGTGGSDYTF. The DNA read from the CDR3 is TGTGCCAGCAGTGGGACTGGGGGCTCC.

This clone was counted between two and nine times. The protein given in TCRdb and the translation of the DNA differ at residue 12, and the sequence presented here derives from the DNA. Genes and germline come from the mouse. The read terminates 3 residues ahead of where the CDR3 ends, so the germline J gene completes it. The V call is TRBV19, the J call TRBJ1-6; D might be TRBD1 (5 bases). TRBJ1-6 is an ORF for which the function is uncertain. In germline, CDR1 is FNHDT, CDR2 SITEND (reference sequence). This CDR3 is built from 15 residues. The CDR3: CASSFRDWGGYTLYF. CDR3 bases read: TGTGCCAGCAGTTTCCGGGACTGGGGGGGTTACACC.

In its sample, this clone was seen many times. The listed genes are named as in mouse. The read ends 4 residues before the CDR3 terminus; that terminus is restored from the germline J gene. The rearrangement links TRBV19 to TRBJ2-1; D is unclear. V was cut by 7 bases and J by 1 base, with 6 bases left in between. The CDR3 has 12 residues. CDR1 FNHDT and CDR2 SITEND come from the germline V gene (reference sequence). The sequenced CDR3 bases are TGTGCCAGCGCCAGAAACTATGCT. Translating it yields CASARNYA. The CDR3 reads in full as CASARNYAEQFF.

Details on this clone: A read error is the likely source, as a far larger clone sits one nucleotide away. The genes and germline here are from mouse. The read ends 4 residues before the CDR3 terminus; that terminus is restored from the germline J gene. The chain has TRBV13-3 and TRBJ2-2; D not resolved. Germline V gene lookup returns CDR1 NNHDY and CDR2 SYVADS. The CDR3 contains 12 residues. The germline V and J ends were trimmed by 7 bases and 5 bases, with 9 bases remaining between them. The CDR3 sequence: CASAVRTGQLYF. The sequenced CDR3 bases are TGTGCCAGCGCCGTCAGGACCGGG.

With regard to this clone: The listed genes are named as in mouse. Incomplete CDR3 DNA: TGCACCTGCAGTGGAGGCAGGGATGAAGAA. Its protein is CTCSGGRDEE. The complete CDR3 protein is CTCSGGRDEETLYF. V gene TRBV1 combines with J gene TRBJ2-3, with TRBD1 as a possible D gene (5 bases). The read is 4 residues too short to cover the CDR3 end, so that end is filled in from the germline J gene. The CDR3 extends over 14 amino acids. Germline V gives CDR1 NSQYPW, CDR2 LRSPGD (reference sequence).

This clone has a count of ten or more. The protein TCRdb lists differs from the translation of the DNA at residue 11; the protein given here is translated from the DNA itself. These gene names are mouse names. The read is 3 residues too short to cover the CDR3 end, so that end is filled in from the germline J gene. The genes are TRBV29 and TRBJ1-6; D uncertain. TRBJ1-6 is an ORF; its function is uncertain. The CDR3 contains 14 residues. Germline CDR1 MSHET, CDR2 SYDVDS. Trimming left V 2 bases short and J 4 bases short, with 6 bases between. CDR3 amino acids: CASSLNKYNSPLYF. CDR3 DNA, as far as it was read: TGTGCTAGCAGTTTAAACAAATATAATTCGCCC.

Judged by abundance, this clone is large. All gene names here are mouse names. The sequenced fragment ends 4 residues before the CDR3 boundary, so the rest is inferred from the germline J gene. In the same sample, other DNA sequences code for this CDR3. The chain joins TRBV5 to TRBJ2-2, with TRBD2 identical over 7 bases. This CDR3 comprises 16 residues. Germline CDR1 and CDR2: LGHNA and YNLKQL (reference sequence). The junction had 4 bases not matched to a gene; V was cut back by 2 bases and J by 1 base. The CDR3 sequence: CASSQRLGENTGQLYF. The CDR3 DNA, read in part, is TGTGCCAGCAGCCAACGACTGGGAGAAAACACCGGG.

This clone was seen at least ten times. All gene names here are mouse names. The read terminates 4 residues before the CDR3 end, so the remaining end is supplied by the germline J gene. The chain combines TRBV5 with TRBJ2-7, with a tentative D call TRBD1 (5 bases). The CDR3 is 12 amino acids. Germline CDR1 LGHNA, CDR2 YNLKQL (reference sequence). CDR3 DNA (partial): TGTGCCAGCAGCCAAGCCAGGGAT. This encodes CASSQARD. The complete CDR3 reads CASSQARDEQYF.

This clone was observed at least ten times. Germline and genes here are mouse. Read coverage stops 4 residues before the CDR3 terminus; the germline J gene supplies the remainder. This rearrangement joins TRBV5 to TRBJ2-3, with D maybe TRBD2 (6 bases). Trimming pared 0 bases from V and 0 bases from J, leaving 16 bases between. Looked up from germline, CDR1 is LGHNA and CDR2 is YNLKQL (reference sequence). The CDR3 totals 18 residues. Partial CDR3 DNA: TGTGCCAGCAGCCAAGATTCCGGGTGGGGGAATAGTGCAGAA. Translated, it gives CASSQDSGWGNSAE. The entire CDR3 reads CASSQDSGWGNSAETLYF.

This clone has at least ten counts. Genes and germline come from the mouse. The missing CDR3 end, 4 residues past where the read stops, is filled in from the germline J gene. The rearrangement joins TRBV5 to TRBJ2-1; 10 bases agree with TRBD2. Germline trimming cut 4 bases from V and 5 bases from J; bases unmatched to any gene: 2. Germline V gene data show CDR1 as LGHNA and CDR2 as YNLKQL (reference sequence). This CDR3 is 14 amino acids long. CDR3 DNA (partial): TGTGCCAGCAGCCCCGACTGGGGGGATGCT. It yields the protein CASSPDWGDA. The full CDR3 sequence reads CASSPDWGDAEQFF.

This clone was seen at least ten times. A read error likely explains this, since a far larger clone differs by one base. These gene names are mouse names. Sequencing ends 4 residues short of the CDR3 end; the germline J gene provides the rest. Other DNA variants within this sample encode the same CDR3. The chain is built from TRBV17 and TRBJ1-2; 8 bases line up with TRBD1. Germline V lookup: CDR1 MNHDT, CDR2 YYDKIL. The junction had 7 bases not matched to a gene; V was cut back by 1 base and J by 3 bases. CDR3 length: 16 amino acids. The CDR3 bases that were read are TGTGCTAGCAGTAGAGCTGGGACAGGCGGCCACTCC. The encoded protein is CASSRAGTGGHS. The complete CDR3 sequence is CASSRAGTGGHSDYTF.

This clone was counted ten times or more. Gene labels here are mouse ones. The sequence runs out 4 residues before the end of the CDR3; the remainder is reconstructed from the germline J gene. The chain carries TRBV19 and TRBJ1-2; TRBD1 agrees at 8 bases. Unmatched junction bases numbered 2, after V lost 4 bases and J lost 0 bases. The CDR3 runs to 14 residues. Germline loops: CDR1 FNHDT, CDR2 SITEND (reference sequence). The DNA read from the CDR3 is TGTGCCAGCAGTCGGGACAGGTCAAACTCC. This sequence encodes CASSRDRSNS. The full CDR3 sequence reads CASSRDRSNSDYTF.

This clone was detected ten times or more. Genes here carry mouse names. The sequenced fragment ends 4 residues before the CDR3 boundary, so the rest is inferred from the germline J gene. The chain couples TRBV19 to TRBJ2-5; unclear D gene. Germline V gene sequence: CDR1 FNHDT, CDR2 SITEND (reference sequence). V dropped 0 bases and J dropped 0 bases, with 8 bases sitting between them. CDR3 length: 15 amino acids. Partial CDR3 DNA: TGTGCCAGCAGTATAGGAGGGTTTAACCAAGAC. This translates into CASSIGGFNQD. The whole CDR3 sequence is CASSIGGFNQDTQYF.

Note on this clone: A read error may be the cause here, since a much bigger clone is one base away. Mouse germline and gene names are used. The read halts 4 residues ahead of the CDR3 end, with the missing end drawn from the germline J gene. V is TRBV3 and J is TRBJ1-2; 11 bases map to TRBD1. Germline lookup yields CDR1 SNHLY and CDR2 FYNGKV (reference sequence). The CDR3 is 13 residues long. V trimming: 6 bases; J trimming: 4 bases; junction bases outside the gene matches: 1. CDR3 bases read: TGTGCCAGCAGTGGGACAGGGGGCTCC. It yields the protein CASSGTGGS. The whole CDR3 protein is CASSGTGGSDYTF.

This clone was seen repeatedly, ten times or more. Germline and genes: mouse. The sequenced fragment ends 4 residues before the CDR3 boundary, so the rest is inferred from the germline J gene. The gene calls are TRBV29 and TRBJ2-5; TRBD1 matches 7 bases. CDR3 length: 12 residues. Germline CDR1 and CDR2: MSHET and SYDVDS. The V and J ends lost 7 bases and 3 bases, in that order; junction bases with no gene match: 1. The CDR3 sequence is CASTRGQDTQYF. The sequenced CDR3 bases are TGTGCTAGCACCAGGGGGCAAGAC.

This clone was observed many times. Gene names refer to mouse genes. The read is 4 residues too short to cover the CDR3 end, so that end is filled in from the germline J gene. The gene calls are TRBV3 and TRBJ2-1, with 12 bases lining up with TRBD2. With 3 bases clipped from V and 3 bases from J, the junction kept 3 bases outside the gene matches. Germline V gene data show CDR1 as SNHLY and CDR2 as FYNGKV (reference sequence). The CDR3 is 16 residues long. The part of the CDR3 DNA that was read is TGTGCCAGCAGCTTCCCGGGACTGGGGGGCTATGCT. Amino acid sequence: CASSFPGLGGYA. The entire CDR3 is CASSFPGLGGYAEQFF.

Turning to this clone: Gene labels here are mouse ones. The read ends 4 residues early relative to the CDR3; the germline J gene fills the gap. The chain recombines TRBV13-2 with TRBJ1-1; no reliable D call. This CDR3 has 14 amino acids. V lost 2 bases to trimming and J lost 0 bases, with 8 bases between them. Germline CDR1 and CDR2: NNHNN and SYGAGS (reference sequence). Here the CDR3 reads CASGECRTNTEVFF. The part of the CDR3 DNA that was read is TGTGCCAGCGGTGAGTGCAGGACAAACACA.

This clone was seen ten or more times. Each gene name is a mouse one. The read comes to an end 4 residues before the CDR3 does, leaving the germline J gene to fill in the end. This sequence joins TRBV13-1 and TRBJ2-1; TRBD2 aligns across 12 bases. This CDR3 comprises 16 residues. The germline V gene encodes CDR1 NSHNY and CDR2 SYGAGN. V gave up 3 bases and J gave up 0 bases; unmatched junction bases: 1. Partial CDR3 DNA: TGTGCCAGCAGTGGGGGACTGGGGGGTAACTATGCT. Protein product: CASSGGLGGNYA. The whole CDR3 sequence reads CASSGGLGGNYAEQFF.

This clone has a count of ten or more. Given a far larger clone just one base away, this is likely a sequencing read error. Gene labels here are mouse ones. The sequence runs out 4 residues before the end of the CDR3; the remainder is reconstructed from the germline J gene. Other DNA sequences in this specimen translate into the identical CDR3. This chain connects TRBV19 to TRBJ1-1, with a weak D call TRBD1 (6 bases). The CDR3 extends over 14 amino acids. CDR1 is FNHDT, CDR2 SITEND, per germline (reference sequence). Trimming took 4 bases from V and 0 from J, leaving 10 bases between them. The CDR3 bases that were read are TGTGCCAGCAGTCTACAGGGCGCAAACACA. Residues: CASSLQGANT. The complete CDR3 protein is CASSLQGANTEVFF.

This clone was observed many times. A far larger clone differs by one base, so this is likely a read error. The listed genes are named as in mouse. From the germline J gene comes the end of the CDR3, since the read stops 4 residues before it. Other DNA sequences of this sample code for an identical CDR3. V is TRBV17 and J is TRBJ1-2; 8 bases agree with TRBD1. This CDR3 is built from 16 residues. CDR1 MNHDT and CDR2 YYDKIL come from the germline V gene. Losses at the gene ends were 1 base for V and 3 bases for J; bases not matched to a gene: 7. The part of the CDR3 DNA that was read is TGTGCTAGCAGTAGAGCTGGGACAGGTGGCCACTCC. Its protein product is CASSRAGTGGHS. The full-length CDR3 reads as CASSRAGTGGHSDYTF.

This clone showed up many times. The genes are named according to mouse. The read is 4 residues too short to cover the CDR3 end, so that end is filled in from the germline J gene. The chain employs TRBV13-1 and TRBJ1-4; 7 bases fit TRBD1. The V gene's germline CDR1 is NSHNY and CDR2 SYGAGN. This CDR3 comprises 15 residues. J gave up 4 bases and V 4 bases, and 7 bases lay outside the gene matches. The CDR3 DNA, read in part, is TGTGCCAGCAGTCAGGGGGGAAGGAACAACGAA. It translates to CASSQGGRNNE. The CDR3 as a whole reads CASSQGGRNNERLFF.

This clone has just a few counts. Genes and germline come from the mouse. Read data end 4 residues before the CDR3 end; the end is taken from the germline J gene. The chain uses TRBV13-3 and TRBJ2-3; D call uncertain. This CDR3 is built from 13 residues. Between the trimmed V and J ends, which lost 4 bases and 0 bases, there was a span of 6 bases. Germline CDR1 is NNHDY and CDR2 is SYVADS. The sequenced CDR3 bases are TGTGCCAGCAGTTGGTTTAGTGCAGAA. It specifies CASSWFSAE. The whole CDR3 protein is CASSWFSAETLYF.

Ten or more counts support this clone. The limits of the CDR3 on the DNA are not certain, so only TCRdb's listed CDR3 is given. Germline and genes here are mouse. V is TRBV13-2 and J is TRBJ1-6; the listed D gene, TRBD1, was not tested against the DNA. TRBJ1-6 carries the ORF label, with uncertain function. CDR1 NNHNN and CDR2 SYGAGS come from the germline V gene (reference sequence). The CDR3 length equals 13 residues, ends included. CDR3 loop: CASGDDNPIILYF.

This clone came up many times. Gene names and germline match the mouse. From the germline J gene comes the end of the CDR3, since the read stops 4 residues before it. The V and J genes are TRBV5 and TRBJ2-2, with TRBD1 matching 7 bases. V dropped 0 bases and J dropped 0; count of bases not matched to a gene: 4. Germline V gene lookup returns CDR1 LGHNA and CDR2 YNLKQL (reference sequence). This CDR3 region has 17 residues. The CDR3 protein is CASSQDRQGANTGQLYF. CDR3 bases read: TGTGCCAGCAGCCAAGATCGGCAGGGGGCAAACACCGGG.

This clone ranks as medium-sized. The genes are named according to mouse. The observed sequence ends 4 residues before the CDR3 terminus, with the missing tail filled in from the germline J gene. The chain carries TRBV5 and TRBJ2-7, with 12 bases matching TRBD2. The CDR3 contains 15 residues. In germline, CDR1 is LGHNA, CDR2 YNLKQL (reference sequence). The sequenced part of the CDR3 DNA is TGTGCCAGCAGCCCCAGACTGGGGGGGCGCGAT. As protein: CASSPRLGGRD. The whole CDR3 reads CASSPRLGGRDEQYF.

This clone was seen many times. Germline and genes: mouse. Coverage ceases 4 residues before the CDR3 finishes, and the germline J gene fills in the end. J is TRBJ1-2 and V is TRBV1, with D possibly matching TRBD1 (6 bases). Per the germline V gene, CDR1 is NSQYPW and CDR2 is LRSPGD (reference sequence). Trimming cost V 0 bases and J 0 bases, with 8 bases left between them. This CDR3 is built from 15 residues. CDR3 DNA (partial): TGCACCTGCAGTGCAGATCCAGGGGCAAACTCC. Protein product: CTCSADPGANS. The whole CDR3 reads CTCSADPGANSDYTF.

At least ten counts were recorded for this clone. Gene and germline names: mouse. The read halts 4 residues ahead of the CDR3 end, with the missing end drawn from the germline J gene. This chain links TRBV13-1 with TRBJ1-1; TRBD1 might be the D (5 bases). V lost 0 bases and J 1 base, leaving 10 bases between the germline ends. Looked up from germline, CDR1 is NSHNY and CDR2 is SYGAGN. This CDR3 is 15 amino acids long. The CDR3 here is CASSDGPRVNTEVFF. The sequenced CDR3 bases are TGTGCCAGCAGTGATGGGCCCAGGGTAAACACA.

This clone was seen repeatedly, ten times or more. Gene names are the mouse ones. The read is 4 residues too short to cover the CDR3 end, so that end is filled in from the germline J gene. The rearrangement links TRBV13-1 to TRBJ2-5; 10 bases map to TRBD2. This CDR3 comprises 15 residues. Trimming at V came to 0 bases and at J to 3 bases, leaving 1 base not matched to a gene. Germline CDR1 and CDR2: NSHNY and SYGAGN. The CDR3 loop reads CASSDELGGQDTQYF. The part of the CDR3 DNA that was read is TGTGCCAGCAGTGATGAACTGGGGGGGCAAGAC.